The clone carrying this T cell receptor beta chain was detected ten times or more. Its antigen is currently unknown. Both iRepertoire HTBI primers and Arm-PCR of CDR3 regions were used to build the TCR beta libraries. One entry per CDR3 protein, called by TCRdb with MiXCR from the multiplex PCR reads. The top ten hold 22% of the sample, which has 350,000 to 400,000 distinct CDR3 sequences, about 14% seen once. These data are taken from a study of regulatory T cells in long-lasting Graves disease. Study-level points and caveats: Persistent disease was associated with favored TRBV28 usage and with favored use of TRBJ1-2 and TRBJ2-5. Results may be inaccurate due to the small sample size.

Time point noted: newly diagnosed GD, antithyroid drugs for less than 3 months. Extracted RNA from PBMCs served as the source of the TCR library. V lost 3 bases and J 6 bases, leaving 12 bases between the germline ends. This CDR3 is built from 14 residues. Germline V gives CDR1 LGHDT, CDR2 YNNKEL (reference sequence). The rearrangement joins TRBV3-1 to TRBJ2-4, with D possibly called TRBD1 or TRBD2 (5 bases each). This receptor was taken from a female donor with Graves disease. The sequenced sample was peripheral blood mononuclear cells (PBMCs), obtained at new diagnosis, from a patient treated with antithyroid drugs. The CDR3 spells CASSHRGGSNIQYF. The CDR3 coding sequence is TGTGCCAGCAGCCATCGGGGCGGATCAAACATTCAGTACTTC.